This T cell receptor (beta chain) was recovered during a study of radiotherapy plus CTLA-4 blockade in lung cancer. Study-wide findings and caveats: Subsequent to radiotherapy plus ipilimumab, tumor-derived TCR clones underwent expansion in blood.

The CDR3 totals 14 residues. V was clipped by 7 bases and J by 8 bases, with 17 bases between them. Germline V lookup: CDR1 SNHLY, CDR2 FYNNEI. Here immunoSEQ multiplex PCR was the method, and the copy in TCRdb shows in-frame clones only, minus some. This table has approximately 70,000 clones, 60% to 80% appearing once. This clone was counted a few times. Its antigen is still unknown. The specimen comprised peripheral blood, sampled from a patient treated with radiotherapy plus ipilimumab. The sequence was obtained from a human donor with non-small cell lung cancer whose response to radiotherapy plus ipilimumab could not be evaluated. Some clones in this sample may be carry-over from other donors' samples. The chain uses TRBV2 and TRBJ1-4; D is uncertain. The CDR3 loop reads CASTLGLLREKLFF. CDR3 DNA: TGTGCCAGCACACTTGGACTCCTGCGAGAAAAACTGTTTTTT.